What follows is one TCR beta chain and its context. This CDR3 is also generated by other DNA sequences in the sample. This record comes from a study of cytomegalovirus exposure and HLA in healthy donors. CDR1 is SGHRS, CDR2 YFSETQ, per germline. The V gene end was trimmed by 5 bases and the J gene end by 2 bases; junction bases not matched to a gene: 4. This CDR3 contains 13 residues. The PCR made use of 60 Vbeta and 13 Jbeta primers. Profiling relied on immunoSEQ multiplex PCR, and the TCRdb table lists in-frame clones only, not all of them. The table includes over 150,000 clones, roughly three quarters detected once.

This chain uses TRBV5-1 with TRBJ2-7, with TRBD1 matching 7 bases. Sequencing used PBMCs. This receptor was obtained from a young man in good health and CMV-seropositive. The CDR3 here is CASRFQGAYEQYF. The CDR3 DNA is TGCGCCAGCAGGTTTCAGGGGGCCTACGAGCAGTACTTC.